A single sample gave rise to the 31 T cell receptor beta chains below, sequenced in a study of post-analysis software for immune sequencing data. General study points: When patients were compared with controls, five TRBV segments were more frequent, TRBV5-6, TRBV5-1 and TRBV20-1 among them.

These receptors are not linked to any known antigen. Each TCR beta cDNA library carried unique molecular identifiers. In TCRdb, the PCR reads were re-called with MiXCR into one record per CDR3 protein. The sample lists fewer than 850,000 distinct CDR3 sequences, about half occurring once. Sequenced material: blood. These receptors were taken from a girl aged 10 to 17 with multiple sclerosis.

V usage is TRBV6-5 and J usage is TRBJ2-7; 7 bases match TRBD1. This CDR3 is 13 amino acids long. Germline trimming cut 5 bases from V and 4 bases from J; bases unmatched to any gene: 5. Germline-derived CDR1 and CDR2 are MNHEY and SVGAGI. CDR3 residues: CASSMKQGYEQYF. For the CDR3, the DNA is TGTGCCAGCAGTATGAAACAGGGGTACGAGCAGTACTTC.

This clonotype was seen only a few times. V is TRBV10-3 and J is TRBJ2-5; TRBD1 matches at 7 bases. CDR3 length: 13 amino acids. The trim removed 5 bases at V and 2 bases at J, leaving 2 bases unmatched. CDR1 is ENHRY, CDR2 SYGVKD, per germline. CDR3 sequence (DNA): TGTGCCATCAGTCCGGGACAGCAAGAGACCCAGTACTTC. Translated, it gives CAISPGQQETQYF.

The V gene is TRBV5-1, the J gene TRBJ2-1, with D possibly TRBD2 on 6 matching bases. Trimming took 6 bases from V and 4 from J, leaving 26 bases between them. Germline CDR1 and CDR2: SGHRS and YFSETQ. This CDR3 region has 18 residues. The CDR3 sequence: CASNLGGESGTGYNEQFF. The CDR3, as DNA: TGCGCCAGCAACCTCGGAGGGGAGTCGGGAACTGGTTACAATGAGCAGTTCTTC.

The chain is built from TRBV12-3 or TRBV12-4 and TRBJ2-4; no firm D call. The CDR3 consists of 12 residues. V was clipped by 4 bases and J by 13 bases, with 14 bases between them. CDR3 residues: CASSSPDGAQYF. The CDR3 DNA is TGTGCCAGCAGTTCACCCGACGGAGCGCAGTACTTC.

The table lists this clonotype with a few counts. This chain uses TRBV3-1 with TRBJ2-4; D is uncertain. The CDR3 totals 14 residues. Trimming pared 0 bases from V and 5 bases from J, leaving 8 bases between. Germline CDR1 is LGHDT and CDR2 is YNNKEL (reference sequence). CDR3 loop: CASSQDRVQNIQYF. In DNA form, the CDR3 reads TGTGCCAGCAGCCAAGATCGGGTCCAAAACATTCAGTACTTC. The entire variable domain, with the rest obtained from reference TRBV3-1 and TRBJ2-4, is as follows: DTAVSQTPKYLVTQMGNDKSIKCEQNLGHDTMYWYKQDSKKFLKIMFSYNNKELIINETVPNRFSPKSPDKAHLNLHINSLELGDSAVYFCASSQDRVQNIQYFGAGTRLSVL.

This clonotype was seen more than once but under ten times. V and J are TRBV20-1 and TRBJ2-4; 12 nucleotides line up with TRBD2. Trimming took 5 bases from V and 9 from J; bases not matched to a gene: 8. Germline CDR1 is DFQATT and CDR2 is SNEGSKA (reference sequence). The CDR3 length is 14 residues. The CDR3 loop reads CSAPSGRALGIQYF. For the CDR3, the DNA is TGCAGTGCTCCTAGCGGGAGGGCCTTAGGCATTCAGTACTTC.

The chain joins TRBV12-3 or TRBV12-4 to TRBJ2-7; 14 positions match TRBD2. CDR3 length: 15 amino acids. V shed 4 bases and J 7 bases; nucleotides not matched to a gene: 6. CDR3 nucleotide sequence: TGTGCCAGCAGTTCGGGACTAGCGGGAGTAGAGGAGCAGTACTTC. This sequence encodes CASSSGLAGVEEQYF.

The chain joins TRBV5-6 to TRBJ1-2, with D possibly being TRBD1 (5 bases). The V gene lost 5 bases and the J gene lost 5 bases, with 16 bases spanning the gap. Germline-derived CDR1 and CDR2 are SGHDT and YYEEEE. This CDR3 spans 14 amino acids. The CDR3, as DNA: TGTGCCAGCAGGGGACTAGGGACGGCGTATGGCTACACCTTC. Its protein is CASRGLGTAYGYTF.

This rearrangement joins TRBV5-6 to TRBJ1-1; D unclear. Trimming shortened V by 1 base and J by 1 base, and 11 bases separated the two germline ends. The CDR3 runs to 15 residues. The germline V gene encodes CDR1 SGHDT and CDR2 YYEEEE. The CDR3 here is CASSLFARKNTEAFF. The CDR3 DNA is TGTGCCAGCAGCTTGTTCGCCCGGAAGAACACTGAAGCTTTCTTT.

The genes are TRBV6-1 and TRBJ2-1; 8 nucleotides line up with TRBD2. Germline CDR1 reads MNHNS; CDR2 reads SASEGT. The CDR3 has 13 residues. V trimming: 6 bases; J trimming: 5 bases; junction bases outside the gene matches: 3. The CDR3 loop is CASRKREHNEQFF. In DNA form, the CDR3 reads TGTGCCAGCAGGAAGCGGGAGCACAATGAGCAGTTCTTC.

This CDR3 reads CASRGQHNEQFF. DNA of the CDR3: TGTGCCAGCAGGGGACAGCATAACGAGCAGTTCTTC. The rearrangement links TRBV12-3 or TRBV12-4 to TRBJ2-1; 7 bases map to TRBD1. Trimming at V came to 6 bases and at J to 10 bases, leaving 6 bases not matched to a gene. This CDR3 has 12 amino acids.

The chain is built from TRBV6-1 and TRBJ2-7; D is perhaps TRBD2 (5 bases). This CDR3 contains 12 residues. Germline CDR1 and CDR2: MNHNS and SASEGT. The V gene lost 2 bases and the J gene lost 5 bases, with 7 bases spanning the gap. The chain's CDR3 is CASSEMRDEQYF. CDR3 nucleotides: TGTGCCAGCAGTGAAATGAGGGACGAGCAGTACTTC.

The V call is TRBV4-3, the J call TRBJ2-5; the D gene is possibly TRBD2 (6 bases). Gene TRBJ2-7 matches the end of the DNA better, so the J call may be wrong. Germline CDR1 and CDR2: LGHNA and YSLEER. CDR3 length: 15 amino acids. This CDR3 reads CASSQEGGTPYEQYF. The CDR3 bases are TGCGCCAGCAGCCAAGAAGGAGGGACTCCCTACGAGCAGTACTTC.

This chain uses TRBV5-1 with TRBJ1-1, with no clear D. There are 16 residues in the CDR3. Between the trimmed V and J ends, which lost 4 bases and 4 bases, there was a span of 20 bases. CDR1 and CDR2 (germline): SGHRS, YFSETQ. The CDR3 DNA follows: TGCGCCAGCAGCCCCCAAGGAGGCCCCGTGGGCACTGAAGCTTTCTTT. Residues: CASSPQGGPVGTEAFF.

The V gene is TRBV6-2 or TRBV6-3, the J gene TRBJ2-7; 8 bases match TRBD1. Germline V gene lookup returns CDR1 MNHEY and CDR2 SVGEGT. The CDR3 extends over 14 amino acids. V dropped 0 bases and J dropped 9; count of bases not matched to a gene: 7. The CDR3 nucleotides are TGTGCCAGCAGTTACTCGGGGACAGGAAAAGCGCAGTACTTC. Amino acid sequence: CASSYSGTGKAQYF.

V is TRBV6-5 and J is TRBJ1-1; D is unclear. Germline lookup yields CDR1 MNHEY and CDR2 SVGAGI. This CDR3 has 14 residues. With 2 bases removed from V and 3 bases from J, the gap between germline ends came to 10 bases. The CDR3 spells CASSYGGPYTEAFF. CDR3 nucleotide sequence: TGTGCCAGCAGTTACGGAGGGCCTTACACTGAAGCTTTCTTT.

This clonotype was observed a handful of times. The rearrangement links TRBV7-9 to TRBJ1-1, with 9 bases fitting TRBD1. Germline V gene sequence: CDR1 SEHNR, CDR2 FQNEAQ (reference sequence). V lost 0 bases to trimming and J lost 5 bases; unmatched junction nucleotides: 1. This CDR3 has 14 amino acids. The CDR3 bases are TGTGCCAGCAGCTTAGCCGGACAGGGGACTGAAGCTTTCTTT. This translates into CASSLAGQGTEAFF.

The rearrangement joins TRBV20-1 to TRBJ2-3; 10 nucleotides agree with TRBD1. The CDR3 extends over 15 amino acids. J was trimmed by 5 bases and V by 5 bases; bases with no gene match: 10. Per germline, CDR1 DFQATT and CDR2 SNEGSKA (reference sequence). The CDR3 DNA reads TGCAGTGCTGGCTCCCCGGGACAGGGGTTAGATACGCAGTATTTT. Translation: CSAGSPGQGLDTQYF.

This clonotype was observed a handful of times. The chain links TRBV25-1 to TRBJ2-5, with D unclear. The last part of the DNA fits TRBJ2-7 better; the J call may be wrong. Germline CDR1 reads MGHDK; CDR2 reads SYGVNS. The CDR3 is made up of 13 amino acids. This chain's CDR3 is CASSEFGEYEQYF. In DNA, the CDR3 is TGTGCCAGCAGTGAATTTGGGGAATACGAGCAGTACTTC.

The chain employs TRBV7-9 and TRBJ2-7; TRBD2 agrees at 7 bases. Germline V gives CDR1 SEHNR, CDR2 FQNEAQ (reference sequence). The CDR3 covers 16 residues. The V segment lost 5 bases and the J segment 7 bases; nucleotides outside the gene matches: 17. This CDR3 is CASSTTGTTNWNEQYF. The CDR3 nucleotides read TGTGCCAGCAGCACAACCGGGACTACCAATTGGAATGAGCAGTACTTC.

This chain uses TRBV20-1 with TRBJ2-5, with 8 nucleotides matching TRBD2. The CDR3 spans 13 residues. In germline, CDR1 is DFQATT, CDR2 SNEGSKA (reference sequence). Losses at the gene ends were 5 bases for V and 8 bases for J; bases not matched to a gene: 10. This CDR3 reads CSAPSGSPRTQYF. CDR3 sequence (DNA): TGCAGTGCTCCTAGCGGGTCCCCGAGAACCCAGTACTTC.

This sequence joins TRBV4-3 and TRBJ2-3; 10 nucleotides agree with TRBD1. The J call may not be correct, given that the DNA end is closer to TRBJ1-3. The CDR3 runs 16 residues. Per the germline V gene, CDR1 is LGHNA and CDR2 is YSLEER. CDR3 coding DNA: TGCGCCAGCAGCCGGTTGACAGGGGGCGGCGGAAACACCATATATTTT. This gives the protein CASSRLTGGGGNTIYF.

This chain links TRBV15 with TRBJ2-1; 13 positions agree with TRBD2. Germline CDR1 and CDR2: LNHNV and YYDKDF (reference sequence). This CDR3 has 18 residues. Trimming cost V 3 bases and J 12 bases; bases outside gene matches: 17. CDR3 nucleotide sequence: TGTGCCACCAGCAGCTTAGACCAACTAGCGGGAGGGCACCGGGGGCAGTTCTTC. Protein sequence: CATSSLDQLAGGHRGQFF.

V is TRBV20-1 and J is TRBJ2-4; perhaps TRBD2 as D (6 bases). Trimming pared 3 bases from V and 8 bases from J, leaving 17 bases between. Germline loops: CDR1 DFQATT, CDR2 SNEGSKA (reference sequence). The CDR3 loop spans 14 amino acids. In DNA, the CDR3 is TGCAGTGCTAGGGAACGGGAGAGCTTTTACATTCAGTACTTC. The encoded protein is CSARERESFYIQYF.

The CDR3 loop is CASTPRGGVGNEQFF. CDR3 bases: TGTGCCAGCACCCCCCGGGGCGGGGTTGGTAATGAGCAGTTCTTC. The chain couples TRBV7-8 to TRBJ2-1; D might be TRBD2 (6 bases). The germline V and J ends were trimmed by 7 bases and 7 bases, with 20 bases remaining between them. The V gene's germline CDR1 is SGHVS and CDR2 FQNEAQ. The CDR3 totals 15 residues. Drawing the rest from reference TRBV7-8 and TRBJ2-1, the complete variable domain is GAGVSQSPRYKVAKRGQDVALRCDPISGHVSLFWYQQALGQGPEFLTYFQNEAQLDKSGLPSDRFFAERPEGSVSTLKIQRTQQEDSAVYLCASTPRGGVGNEQFFGPGTRLTVL.

The chain joins TRBV19 to TRBJ1-2; D remains ambiguous. There are 12 residues in the CDR3. Germline V lookup: CDR1 LNHDA, CDR2 SQIVND (reference sequence). V was shortened by 4 bases and J by 3 bases, with 6 bases between the two germline ends. CDR3: CASSTEHYGYTF. CDR3 in DNA: TGTGCCAGTAGTACTGAGCACTATGGCTACACCTTC.

The chain recombines TRBV20-1 with TRBJ2-1; 9 nucleotides match TRBD2. The CDR3 is 15 amino acids. The germline gives CDR1 DFQATT, CDR2 SNEGSKA (reference sequence). J was trimmed by 3 bases and V by 1 base; bases with no gene match: 4. The CDR3 reads CSARVWTSVYNEQFF. DNA for the CDR3: TGCAGTGCTAGAGTCTGGACTAGCGTCTACAATGAGCAGTTCTTC.

This clonotype was counted only a few times. J is TRBJ1-2 and V is TRBV29-1; possible D gene TRBD1, 5 bases. CDR1 SQVTM and CDR2 ANQGSEA come from the germline V gene. The V gene lost 3 bases and the J gene lost 0 bases, with 8 bases spanning the gap. The CDR3 loop spans 13 amino acids. CDR3 sequence reads: CSVERGSNYGYTF. CDR3 in DNA: TGCAGCGTTGAGAGGGGATCTAACTATGGCTACACCTTC.

CDR3 DNA sequence: TGTGCCAGCAGTTACTCGGAGTGGGTACAAGAGACCCAGTACTTC. Translating gives CASSYSEWVQETQYF. The J gene is TRBJ2-7, the V gene TRBV6-6; no firm D call. The J call may be mistaken, given a closer DNA end match to TRBJ2-5. The CDR3 covers 15 residues. Germline lookup yields CDR1 MNHNY and CDR2 SVGAGI (reference sequence).

As to this clonotype: The junction departs from the called germline gene at one end, perhaps through a read error. The genes are TRBV7-3 and TRBJ2-5; tentative D call: TRBD1 (5 bases). The CDR3 is made up of 14 amino acids. Germline CDR1 and CDR2: SGHTA and FQGTGA. Here the CDR3 DNA reads TGTGCCAGCAACTTAACAGGCTTGGTGGAGACCCAGTACTTC. This gives the protein CASNLTGLVETQYF.

The chain carries TRBV7-2 and TRBJ2-2; perhaps TRBD2 as D (6 bases). Per germline, CDR1 SGHTA and CDR2 FQGNSA. V gave up 10 bases and J gave up 1 base, with 10 bases separating them. The CDR3 length is 13 residues. Written as DNA, the CDR3 is TGTGCCAACCGGCGGGGGAACACCGGGGAGCTGTTTTTT. This encodes CANRRGNTGELFF.